This is a list of T cell receptor beta chains from one sample in a study of metastatic and nonmetastatic thyroid tumors. TCRdb ran MiXCR on the PCR reads. Of roughly 5,000 clones in the sample, around 28% are singletons; the top ten hold approximately 15%. The sequenced sample consisted of adjacent normal tissue. The receptors stem from a female donor with papillary thyroid cancer or a benign thyroid nodule (not recorded which). Some clones in this sample may be carry-over from other donors' samples. Each CDR3 is given with its conserved first and last residue. The D gene is left open where the match is weak. For some rows the clone size is stated as once, few or many, or as a class when expanded; others skip it.

>NA|TRBV5-6|TRBD1|TRBJ1-1|14
TGTGCCAGCACGACAGGGTCCAGAACAGGTGAAGCTTTCTTT
CASTTGSRTGEAFF
>NA|TRBV10-1|TRBD2|TRBJ2-7|14
TGCGCCAGCAGTTTTAGCGGGAAGAACTACGAGCAGTACTTC
CASSFSGKNYEQYF
>NA|TRBV27|NA|TRBJ2-7|18
TGTGCCAGCAGTCCAAACCGCGCCGCATCAGCTGGACACTACGAGCAGTACTTC
CASSPNRAASAGHYEQYF
>once|TRBV19|TRBD2|TRBJ2-2|18
TGTGCCAGTAAGGGGGGAAGTTTGCGGGAGGATCGCACCGGGGAGCTGTTTTTT
CASKGGSLREDRTGELFF
>NA|TRBV30|NA|TRBJ2-5|12
TGTGCCTGGAGTGCCGGCCGACAGACCCAGTACTTC
CAWSAGRQTQYF
>few|TRBV6-1|TRBD1|TRBJ1-5|14
TGTGCCAGCAGGACAGGGATGGCCGGGCAGCCCCAGCATTTT
CASRTGMAGQPQHF
>large|TRBV4-3|NA|TRBJ1-3|16
TGCGCCAGCAGCCAAGATGTAGGGTTGACTGGAAACACCATATATTTT
CASSQDVGLTGNTIYF
>many|TRBV7-6|NA|TRBJ2-6|17
TGTGCCAGCAGGGAAGGGGCGGAAAGCTCTGGGGCCAACGTCCTGACTTTC
CASREGAESSGANVLTF
>NA|TRBV7-3|TRBD2|TRBJ2-1|15
TGTGCCAGCAGCTTACTAGCGGGAGATGGAAATGAGCAGTTCTTC
CASSLLAGDGNEQFF
>medium-sized|TRBV25-1|NA|TRBJ2-3|16
TGTGCCAGCAGTGAATATGGAGCTATTAACACAGATACGCAGTATTTT
CASSEYGAINTDTQYF
>large|TRBV20-1|NA|TRBJ1-2|16
TGCAGTGCTAGAGATCGGGGCAGGCCGGCGGTCTATGGCTACACCTTC
CSARDRGRPAVYGYTF
>few|TRBV28|NA|TRBJ2-7|11
TGTGCCAGCAGGGGGGTAGGGGAGCAGTACTTC
CASRGVGEQYF
>once|TRBV20-1|TRBD2|TRBJ2-3|14
TGCAGTGCTTCTAGCGGGGGTAGTGGGGATACGCAGTATTTT
CSASSGGSGDTQYF
>many|TRBV9|TRBD2|TRBJ2-3|15
TGTGCCAGCAGCGTAGATGGACTAGCGACAGATACGCAGTATTTT
CASSVDGLATDTQYF
>few|TRBV5-4|NA|TRBJ2-2|18
TGTGCCAGCAGCTTGGAACCCCCGGGAGCGGTCGACACCGGGGAGCTGTTTTTT
CASSLEPPGAVDTGELFF
>medium-sized|TRBV3-1|NA|TRBJ2-7|12
TGTGCCAGCAGCCGGACCGGCTACGAGCAGTACTTC
CASSRTGYEQYF
>medium-sized|TRBV15|TRBD2|TRBJ2-7|18
TGTGCCACCAGCAGAGAAGGCCTGAACGGGAGGGCCAACGACGAGCAGTACTTC
CATSREGLNGRANDEQYF
>NA|TRBV7-2|NA|TRBJ1-6|11
TGTGCCAGCAGCTTAGATTCACCCCTCCACTTT
CASSLDSPLHF
>medium-sized|TRBV28|NA|TRBJ1-5|14
TGTGCCAGCAGTTTAATAGGGGCAAATCAGCCCCAGCATTTT
CASSLIGANQPQHF
>many|TRBV9|TRBD1|TRBJ2-7|15
TGTGCCAGCAGCGTGGCCCCGGACAGGGCATACGAGCAGTACTTC
CASSVAPDRAYEQYF
>NA|TRBV12-3/TRBV12-4|NA|TRBJ2-1|11
TGTGCCAGCAGTTTTGTGGATGAGCAGTTCTTC
CASSFVDEQFF
>NA|TRBV7-2|TRBD1|TRBJ2-2|15
TGTGCCAGCAGCTTGGGACAGGGTAGTAGCGGGGAGCTGTTTTTT
CASSLGQGSSGELFF
>NA|TRBV6-1|TRBD2|TRBJ2-3|15
TGTGCCAGCAGTTGGACTAGCGGCCGCACAGATACGCAGTATTTT
CASSWTSGRTDTQYF
>NA|TRBV12-3/TRBV12-4|TRBD2|TRBJ2-4|16
TGTGCCAGCAGTTTACTATGGGGGGGGGTCAAAAACATTCAGTACTTC
CASSLLWGGVKNIQYF
>few|TRBV7-2|NA|TRBJ2-7|12
TGTGCCAGCAGCTCACAGGGTTTCGAGCAGTACTTC
CASSSQGFEQYF
>NA|TRBV7-8|NA|TRBJ2-1|14
TGTGCCAGCAGCCGAAGGGACTCCCGGGGGGAGCAGTTCTTC
CASSRRDSRGEQFF
>few|TRBV6-4|NA|TRBJ2-2|13
TGTGCCAGCAGTGACGGGAGCACCGGGGAGCTGTTTTTT
CASSDGSTGELFF
>NA|TRBV6-2/TRBV6-3|NA|TRBJ2-1|12
TGTGCCAGCAGTCTCCTAGGCGTCGAGCAGTTCTTC
CASSLLGVEQFF
>large|TRBV24-1|TRBD2|TRBJ2-1|14
TGTGCCACCAGACTAGCGGGAGACAGTGATGAGCAGTTCTTC
CATRLAGDSDEQFF
>medium-sized|TRBV20-1|TRBD1|TRBJ1-1|13
TGCAGTGCCACACCACAGGGGAGGACTGAAGCTTTCTTT
CSATPQGRTEAFF
>medium-sized|TRBV10-3|TRBD1|TRBJ1-5|14
TGTGCCATCAGGGATGAAGGGGGCCATCAGCCCCAGCATTTT
CAIRDEGGHQPQHF
>many|TRBV5-4|TRBD1|TRBJ2-3|14
TGTGCCAGCAGCACGAGACAGGGCGCAGATACGCAGTATTTT
CASSTRQGADTQYF
>NA|TRBV7-8|TRBD1|TRBJ1-1|16
TGTGCCAGCAGCTTACACCCGGGACAGGGAATTCCTGAAGCTTTCTTT
CASSLHPGQGIPEAFF
>NA|TRBV24-1|TRBD2|TRBJ2-7|16
TGTGCCACCAGTGATGAGTGGCGGGAGTGTTCCTACGACCAGTACTTC
CATSDEWRECSYDQYF
>few|TRBV28|NA|TRBJ1-1|17
TGTGCCAGCAGTAACCCGGGATGGCGCACCGTGAACACTGAAGCTTTCTTT
CASSNPGWRTVNTEAFF
>NA|TRBV7-2|TRBD1|TRBJ2-7|14
TGTGCCAGCAGCTTAGGCCAGGGGGCATACGAGCAGTACTTC
CASSLGQGAYEQYF
>medium-sized|TRBV14|NA|TRBJ1-3|15
TGTGCCAGCAGCCAAGGGTACGCATCTGGAAACACCATATATTTT
CASSQGYASGNTIYF
>NA|TRBV6-1|NA|TRBJ2-7|14
TGTGCCAGCACCCGGACATCGACCCCTTACGAGCAGTACTTC
CASTRTSTPYEQYF
>NA|TRBV20-1|NA|TRBJ2-7|15
TGCAGTGCTACCAACGGGAGGGGGCCATCCTACGAGCAGTACTTC
CSATNGRGPSYEQYF
>few|TRBV11-2|NA|TRBJ1-4|14
TGTGCCAGCAGCCCCCGCCGCTGGGATGAAAAACTGTTTTTT
CASSPRRWDEKLFF
>medium-sized|TRBV4-1|NA|TRBJ2-7|14
TGCGCCAGCAGCCAACATGGGAACACCTACGAGCAGTACTTC
CASSQHGNTYEQYF
>NA|TRBV10-1|NA|TRBJ2-1|13
TGCGCCAGCAGCCGGGGGACCTACAATGAGCAGTTCTTC
CASSRGTYNEQFF
>medium-sized|TRBV28|TRBD1|TRBJ2-7|15
TGTGCCAGCAGGGGACAGGGCGGCCGATCCTACGAGCAGTACTTC
CASRGQGGRSYEQYF
>NA|TRBV6-1|NA|TRBJ2-7|14
TGTGCCAGCAATGGGGGAATAAGACACTACGAGCAGTACTTC
CASNGGIRHYEQYF